This T cell receptor (beta chain) was sequenced during a study of blood T cell repertoires in COVID-19. The protocol was immunoSEQ multiplex PCR, while the TCRdb copy is restricted to in-frame clones and leaves out a portion. The sample has 250,000 to 300,000 clones, around four fifths seen once. CDR1 SNHLY and CDR2 FYNNEI come from the germline V gene. This CDR3 comprises 14 residues. Trimming at V came to 3 bases and at J to 8 bases, leaving 6 bases not matched to a gene. Sequencing was carried out using peripheral blood. This clonotype was obtained from a man aged 55-75 years who had recovered from COVID-19. The chain couples TRBV2 to TRBJ1-4; TRBD1 matches 7 bases. The CDR3 protein is CASSETGLREKLFF. The CDR3 nucleotides are TGTGCCAGCAGTGAGACAGGGCTCCGGGAAAAACTGTTTTTT.